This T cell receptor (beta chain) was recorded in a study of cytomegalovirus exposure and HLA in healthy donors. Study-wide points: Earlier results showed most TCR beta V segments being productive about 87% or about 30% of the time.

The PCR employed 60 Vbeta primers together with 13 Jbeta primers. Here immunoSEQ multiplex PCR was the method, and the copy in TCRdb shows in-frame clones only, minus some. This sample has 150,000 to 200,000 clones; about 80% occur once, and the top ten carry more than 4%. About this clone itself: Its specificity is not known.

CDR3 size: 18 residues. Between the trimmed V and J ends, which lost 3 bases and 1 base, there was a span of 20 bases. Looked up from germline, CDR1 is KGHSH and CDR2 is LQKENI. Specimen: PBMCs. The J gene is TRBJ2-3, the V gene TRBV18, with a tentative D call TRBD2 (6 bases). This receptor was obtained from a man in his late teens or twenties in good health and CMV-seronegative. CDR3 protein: CASSPIPGLPYGTDTQYF. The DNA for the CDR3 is TGTGCCAGCTCACCGATCCCGGGACTCCCGTACGGCACAGATACGCAGTATTTT.